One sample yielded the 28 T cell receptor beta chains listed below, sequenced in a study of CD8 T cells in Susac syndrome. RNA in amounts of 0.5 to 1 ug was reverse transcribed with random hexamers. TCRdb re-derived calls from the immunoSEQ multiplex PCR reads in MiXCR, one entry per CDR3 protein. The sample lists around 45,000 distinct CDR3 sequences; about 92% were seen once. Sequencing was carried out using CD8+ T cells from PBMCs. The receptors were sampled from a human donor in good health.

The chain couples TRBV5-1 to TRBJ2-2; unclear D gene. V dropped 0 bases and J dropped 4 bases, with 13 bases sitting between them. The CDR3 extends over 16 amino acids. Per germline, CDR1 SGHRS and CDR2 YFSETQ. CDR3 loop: CASSLVQAVGTGELFF. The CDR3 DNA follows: TGCGCCAGCAGCTTGGTTCAAGCAGTGGGCACCGGGGAGCTGTTTTTT.

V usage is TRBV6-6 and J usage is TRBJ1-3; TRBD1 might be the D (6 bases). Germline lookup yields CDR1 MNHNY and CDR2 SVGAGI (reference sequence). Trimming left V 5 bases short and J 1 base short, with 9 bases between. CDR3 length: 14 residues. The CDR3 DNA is TGTGCCAGCAGTCCACAGGGATCTGGAAACACCATATATTTT. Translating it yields CASSPQGSGNTIYF.

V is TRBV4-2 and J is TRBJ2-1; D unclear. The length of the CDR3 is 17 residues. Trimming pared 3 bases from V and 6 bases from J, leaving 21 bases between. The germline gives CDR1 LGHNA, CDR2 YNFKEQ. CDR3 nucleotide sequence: TGTGCCAGCAGCCAGCCCCGCATGACGCGTGAGCGCAATGAGCAGTTCTTC. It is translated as CASSQPRMTRERNEQFF.

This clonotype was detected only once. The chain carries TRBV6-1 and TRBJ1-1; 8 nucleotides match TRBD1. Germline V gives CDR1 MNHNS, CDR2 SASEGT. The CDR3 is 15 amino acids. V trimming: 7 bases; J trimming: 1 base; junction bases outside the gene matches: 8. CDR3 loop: CASKNPGTGNTEAFF. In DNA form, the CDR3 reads TGTGCCAGCAAAAACCCCGGGACAGGGAACACTGAAGCTTTCTTT.

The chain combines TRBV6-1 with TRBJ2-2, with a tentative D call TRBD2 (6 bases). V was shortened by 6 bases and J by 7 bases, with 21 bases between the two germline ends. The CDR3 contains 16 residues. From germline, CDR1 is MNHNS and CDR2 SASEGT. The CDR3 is CASRTRSGPEDGELFF. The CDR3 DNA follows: TGTGCCAGCAGAACCAGGAGCGGGCCTGAGGACGGGGAGCTGTTTTTT.

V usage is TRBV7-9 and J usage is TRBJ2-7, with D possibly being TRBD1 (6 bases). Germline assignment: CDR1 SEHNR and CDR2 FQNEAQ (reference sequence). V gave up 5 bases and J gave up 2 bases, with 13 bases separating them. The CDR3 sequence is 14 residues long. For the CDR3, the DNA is TGTGCCAGCAGCCCGGACAGTCAAACCTACGAGCAGTACTTC. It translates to CASSPDSQTYEQYF. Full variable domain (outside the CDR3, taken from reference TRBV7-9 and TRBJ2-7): DTGVSQNPRHKITKRGQNVTFRCDPISEHNRLYWYRQTLGQGPEFLTYFQNEAQLEKSRLLSDRFSAERPKGSFSTLEIQRTEQGDSAMYLCASSPDSQTYEQYFGPGTRLTVT.

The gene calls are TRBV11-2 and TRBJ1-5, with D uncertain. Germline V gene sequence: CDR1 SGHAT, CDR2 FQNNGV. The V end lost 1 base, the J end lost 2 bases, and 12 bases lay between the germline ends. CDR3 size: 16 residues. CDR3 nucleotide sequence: TGTGCCAGCAGCTTAGCCCCCGTGGCAGGCAATCAGCCCCAGCATTTT. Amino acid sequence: CASSLAPVAGNQPQHF.

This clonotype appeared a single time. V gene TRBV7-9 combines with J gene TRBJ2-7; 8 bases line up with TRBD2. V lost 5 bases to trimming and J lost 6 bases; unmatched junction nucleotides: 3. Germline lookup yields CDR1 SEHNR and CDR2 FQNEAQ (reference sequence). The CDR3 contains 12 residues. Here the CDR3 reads CASSSAGGEQYF. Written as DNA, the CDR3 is TGTGCCAGCAGCAGTGCGGGGGGCGAGCAGTACTTC.

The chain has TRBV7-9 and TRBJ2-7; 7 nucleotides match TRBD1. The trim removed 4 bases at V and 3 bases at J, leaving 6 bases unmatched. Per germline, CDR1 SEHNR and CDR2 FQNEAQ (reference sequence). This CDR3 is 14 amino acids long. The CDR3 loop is CASSSRTGYYEQYF. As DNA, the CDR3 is TGTGCCAGCAGCTCAAGGACAGGCTACTACGAGCAGTACTTC.

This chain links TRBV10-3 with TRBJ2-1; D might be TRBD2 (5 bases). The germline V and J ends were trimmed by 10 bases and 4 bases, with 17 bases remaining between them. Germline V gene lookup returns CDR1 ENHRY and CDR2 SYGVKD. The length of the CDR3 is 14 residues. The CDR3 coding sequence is TGTGCCACCCTTGACGGGGAGCGGTACAATGAGCAGTTCTTC. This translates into CATLDGERYNEQFF.

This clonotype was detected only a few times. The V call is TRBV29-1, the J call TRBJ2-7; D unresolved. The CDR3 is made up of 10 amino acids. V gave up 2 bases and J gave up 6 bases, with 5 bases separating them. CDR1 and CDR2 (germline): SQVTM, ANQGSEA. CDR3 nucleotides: TGCAGCGTTGAAACTACCGAGCAGTACTTC. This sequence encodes CSVETTEQYF.

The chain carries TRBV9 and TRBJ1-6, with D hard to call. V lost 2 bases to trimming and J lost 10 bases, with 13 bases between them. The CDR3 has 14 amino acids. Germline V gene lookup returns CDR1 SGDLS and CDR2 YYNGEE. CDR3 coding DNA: TGTGCCAGCAGCGTGTCCGGAGGAGGGTCACCCCTCCACTTT. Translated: CASSVSGGGSPLHF.

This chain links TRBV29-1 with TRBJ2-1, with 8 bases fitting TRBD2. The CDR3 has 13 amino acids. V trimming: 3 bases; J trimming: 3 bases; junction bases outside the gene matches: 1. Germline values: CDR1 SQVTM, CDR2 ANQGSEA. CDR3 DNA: TGCAGCGTTGACGGGACTAGCTACAATGAGCAGTTCTTC. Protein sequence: CSVDGTSYNEQFF.

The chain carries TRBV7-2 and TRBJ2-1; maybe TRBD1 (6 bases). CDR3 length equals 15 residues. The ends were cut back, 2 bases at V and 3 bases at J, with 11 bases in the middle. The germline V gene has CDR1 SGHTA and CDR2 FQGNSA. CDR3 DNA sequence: TGTGCCAGCAGCTTAAGGGGGAATAGCTACAATGAGCAGTTCTTC. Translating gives CASSLRGNSYNEQFF.

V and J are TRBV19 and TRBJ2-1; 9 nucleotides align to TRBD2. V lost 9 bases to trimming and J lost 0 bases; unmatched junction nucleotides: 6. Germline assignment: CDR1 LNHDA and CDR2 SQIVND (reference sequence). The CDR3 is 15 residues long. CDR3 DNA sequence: TGTGCCAGCCAGCTAGCGGGAAGCTCCTACAATGAGCAGTTCTTC. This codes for CASQLAGSSYNEQFF.

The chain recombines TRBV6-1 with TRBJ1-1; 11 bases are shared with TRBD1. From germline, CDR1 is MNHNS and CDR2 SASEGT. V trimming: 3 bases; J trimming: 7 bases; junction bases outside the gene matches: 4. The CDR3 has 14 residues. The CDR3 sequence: CASSDWTGGNEAFF. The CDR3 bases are TGTGCCAGCAGTGACTGGACAGGGGGCAATGAAGCTTTCTTT.

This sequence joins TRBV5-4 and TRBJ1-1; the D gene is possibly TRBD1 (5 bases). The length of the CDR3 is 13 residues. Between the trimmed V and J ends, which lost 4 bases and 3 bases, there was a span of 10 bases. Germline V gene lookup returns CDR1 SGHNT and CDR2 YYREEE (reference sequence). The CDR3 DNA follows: TGTGCCAGCAGCGCGGCGGGGGACACTGAAGCTTTCTTT. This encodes CASSAAGDTEAFF.

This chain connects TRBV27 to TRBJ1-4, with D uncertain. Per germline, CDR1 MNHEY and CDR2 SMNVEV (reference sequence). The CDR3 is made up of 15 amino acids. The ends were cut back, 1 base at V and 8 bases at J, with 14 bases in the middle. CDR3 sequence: CASSLYGRLGEKLFF. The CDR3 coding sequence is TGTGCCAGCAGTTTATATGGCCGCCTTGGGGAAAAACTGTTTTTT.

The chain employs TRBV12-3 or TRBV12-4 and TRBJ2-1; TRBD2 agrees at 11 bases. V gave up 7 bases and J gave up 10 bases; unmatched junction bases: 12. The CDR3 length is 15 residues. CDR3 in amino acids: CASNPWGLAAWEQFF. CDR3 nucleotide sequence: TGTGCCAGCAACCCATGGGGACTAGCGGCCTGGGAGCAGTTCTTC.

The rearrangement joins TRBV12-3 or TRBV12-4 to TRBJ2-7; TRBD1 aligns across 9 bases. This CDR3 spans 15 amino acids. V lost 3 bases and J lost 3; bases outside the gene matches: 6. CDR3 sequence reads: CASSFSGQGIYEQYF. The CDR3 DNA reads TGTGCCAGCAGTTTCTCTGGACAGGGGATCTACGAGCAGTACTTC.

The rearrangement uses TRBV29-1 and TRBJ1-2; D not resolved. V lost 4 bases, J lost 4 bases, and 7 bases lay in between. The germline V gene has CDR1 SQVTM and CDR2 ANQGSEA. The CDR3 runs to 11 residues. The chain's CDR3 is CSVVSLYGYTF. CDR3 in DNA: TGCAGCGTTGTTTCGCTCTATGGCTACACCTTC.

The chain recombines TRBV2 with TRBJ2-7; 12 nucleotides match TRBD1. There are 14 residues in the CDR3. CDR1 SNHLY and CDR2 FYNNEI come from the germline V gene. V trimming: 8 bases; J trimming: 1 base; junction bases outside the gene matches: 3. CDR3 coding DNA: TGTGCCAGCGGGGACAGGGGGCGATCCTACGAGCAGTACTTC. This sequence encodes CASGDRGRSYEQYF.

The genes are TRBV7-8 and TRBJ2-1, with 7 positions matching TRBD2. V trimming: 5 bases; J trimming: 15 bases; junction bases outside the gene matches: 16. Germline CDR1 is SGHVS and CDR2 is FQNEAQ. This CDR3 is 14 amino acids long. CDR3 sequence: CASSRPGRAGSPFF. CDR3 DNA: TGTGCCAGCAGCCGGCCCGGAAGAGCGGGGTCACCGTTCTTC.

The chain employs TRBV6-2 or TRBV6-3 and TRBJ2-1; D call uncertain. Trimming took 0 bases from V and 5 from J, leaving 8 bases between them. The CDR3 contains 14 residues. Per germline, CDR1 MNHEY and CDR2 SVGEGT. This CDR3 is CASSYSETHNEQFF. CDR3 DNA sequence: TGTGCCAGCAGTTACTCGGAGACGCACAATGAGCAGTTCTTC.

The CDR3 protein is CASTRGGSSTDTQYF. For the CDR3, the DNA is TGTGCCAGCACGAGGGGAGGCTCTAGCACAGATACGCAGTATTTT. The chain recombines TRBV25-1 with TRBJ2-3, with D possibly TRBD2 on 6 matching bases. This CDR3 has 15 residues. The V gene's germline CDR1 is MGHDK and CDR2 SYGVNS. Trimming stripped 7 bases from V and 0 bases from J, with 14 bases between.

The CDR3, as DNA: TGTGCCAGCAGCCTAGGCCCACAGGGCCAAGAGACCCAGTACTTC. Its translation: CASSLGPQGQETQYF. The gene calls are TRBV7-9 and TRBJ2-5; D may be TRBD1 (6 bases). CDR1 is SEHNR, CDR2 FQNEAQ, per germline (reference sequence). The CDR3 covers 15 residues. Between the trimmed V and J ends, which lost 5 bases and 1 base, there was a span of 14 bases.

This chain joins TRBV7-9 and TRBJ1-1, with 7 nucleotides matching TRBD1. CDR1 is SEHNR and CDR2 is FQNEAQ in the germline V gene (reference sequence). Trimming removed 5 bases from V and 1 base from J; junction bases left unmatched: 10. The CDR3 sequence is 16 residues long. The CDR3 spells CASSPEGGTANTEAFF. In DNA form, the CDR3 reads TGTGCCAGCAGCCCAGAGGGGGGGACAGCGAACACTGAAGCTTTCTTT. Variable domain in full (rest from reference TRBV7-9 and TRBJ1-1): DTGVSQNPRHKITKRGQNVTFRCDPISEHNRLYWYRQTLGQGPEFLTYFQNEAQLEKSRLLSDRFSAERPKGSFSTLEIQRTEQGDSAMYLCASSPEGGTANTEAFFGQGTRLTVV.

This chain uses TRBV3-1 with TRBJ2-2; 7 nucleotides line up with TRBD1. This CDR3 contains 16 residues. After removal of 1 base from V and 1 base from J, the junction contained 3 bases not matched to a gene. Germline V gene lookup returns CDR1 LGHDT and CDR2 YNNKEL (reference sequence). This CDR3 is CASSQVGTVNTGELFF. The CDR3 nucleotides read TGTGCCAGCAGCCAAGTTGGGACAGTGAACACCGGGGAGCTGTTTTTT.